This record looks at one T cell receptor beta chain sequence and its context. What it binds is unknown. This sample is drawn from a study of beta chain features in type 1 diabetes. The whole isolated RNA underwent reverse transcription, so sequencing captured expressed TCRB transcripts. Using immunoSEQ multiplex PCR, the repertoire was profiled, and TCRdb retains in-frame clones only, with some absent. The table has some 250,000 clones, 25% to 30% seen once; the top ten hold under 5%. One heparinised blood draw averaging roughly 100 mL was given by each donor. A sort by CD45RO/CCR7/CD25/CD127/CD95/CD27 yielded CD4+ naive, central memory, regulatory and stem cell-like memory cells. Findings and limits, study-wide: In comparison with healthy donors, patients had naive, central memory and Treg TCRB repertoires that appeared more similar. VDJ junctions sequenced from type 1 diabetes patients showed fewer insertions and more deletions.

This CDR3 comprises 14 residues. The germline gives CDR1 SGHAT, CDR2 FQNNGV. Trimming cost V 0 bases and J 0 bases, with 4 bases left between them. Sequenced material: central memory CD4+ T cells from blood. The chain carries TRBV11-2 and TRBJ2-3; D is uncertain. The TCR originated in a man aged 25-45 years in good health. The CDR3 DNA reads TGTGCCAGCAGCTTAGAGCGGAGCACAGATACGCAGTATTTT. It encodes CASSLERSTDTQYF. The full variable domain, its missing parts supplied by reference TRBV11-2 and TRBJ2-3, is EAGVAQSPRYKIIEKRQSVAFWCNPISGHATLYWYQQILGQGPKLLIQFQNNGVVDDSQLPKDRFSAERLKGVDSTLKIQPAKLEDSAVYLCASSLERSTDTQYFGPGTRLTVL.